This TCR beta chain was obtained from a study of response to subunit inactivated influenza vaccine. MiXCR was run by TCRdb on the RT-PCR reads, yielding one entry per CDR3 protein. This sample has just under 550,000 distinct CDR3 sequences; approximately 22% occur once, and the top ten carry approximately 2.9%. The V end lost 1 base, the J end lost 0 bases, and 15 bases lay between the germline ends. The CDR3 contains 16 residues. Looked up from germline, CDR1 is DFQATT and CDR2 is SNEGSKA (reference sequence). This sample also belongs to another study, concerning T cells expressing NK-cell markers. That source reports: 5'RACE template switching with UMIs generated TCR beta cDNA. Investigators obtained TCR beta repertoires from sorted CD3+CD56+NKG2C+, CD3+CD56+NKG2C- and CD3+CD56-NKG2C+ T cells. The study found these clonotypes also leading the CD3+CD56-NKG2C+ fraction in a few donors. HCMV specificity of expanded NKG2C+ T cell clones remained unclear.

Sequencing used CD4+ T cells sorted from PBMCs, obtained about 13 days after vaccination. The source of this sequence is a man aged 50 to 59 who received an inactivated influenza vaccine. The V and J genes are TRBV20-1 and TRBJ2-5; tentative D call: TRBD1 (6 bases). This CDR3 is CSARGVLRGYQETQYF. Here the CDR3 DNA reads TGCAGTGCTAGAGGGGTTCTAAGGGGGTACCAAGAGACCCAGTACTTC.